This is a list of T cell receptor beta chains from one sample in a study of CD8 T cells in Susac syndrome. From the immunoSEQ multiplex PCR reads, TCRdb called clonotypes with MiXCR, one entry per CDR3 protein. The sample records 120,000 to 150,000 distinct CDR3 sequences, around 94% being singletons. Sequences were obtained from CD8+ T cells from PBMCs. The receptors shown here come from a human donor in good health. The CDR3 runs from the conserved cysteine through the conserved F or W. D genes are given only for firm matches. Expanded clones get a size class; other rows say once, few or many, or leave the size out.

>-|TRBJ2-7|TRBV30|TRBD1
TGTGCCTGGAGTCTGGACAGGGGAGGCGAGCAGTACTTC
CAWSLDRGGEQYF
>-|TRBJ2-7|TRBV20-1|TRBD2
TGCAGTGCTAGGACTAGCGGATACTACGAGCAGTACTTC
CSARTSGYYEQYF
>-|TRBJ1-1|TRBV4-3|TRBD1
TGCGCCAGCAGCCAAGAGGGGACAGGTGAAGCTTTCTTT
CASSQEGTGEAFF
>-|TRBJ2-1|TRBV2|-
TGTGCCAGCAGGGGAACAGGATCCGAGCAGTTCTTC
CASRGTGSEQFF
>-|TRBJ2-5|TRBV20-1|TRBD2
TGCGGAGTCTTGACTAGCGGAGATTTCCAAGAGACCCAGTACTTC
CGVLTSGDFQETQYF
>-|TRBJ2-2|TRBV7-2|TRBD1
TGTGCCAGCAGCTTATCTCTGGCAGGGGGCCCGTGGGACACCGGGGAGCTGTTTTTT
CASSLSLAGGPWDTGELFF
>-|TRBJ2-5|TRBV11-2|-
TGTGCCAGCAGCTTAGGGACCAACGTTCCCAAAGAGACCCAGTACTTC
CASSLGTNVPKETQYF
>-|TRBJ1-1|TRBV27|-
TGTGCCAGCACCTTCTGGCCTGGGAACACTGAAGCTTTCTTT
CASTFWPGNTEAFF
>-|TRBJ2-7|TRBV14|TRBD1
TGTGCCAGCAGCCCCTGGGACAGGGGACACGAGCAGTACTTC
CASSPWDRGHEQYF
>-|TRBJ2-1|TRBV30|TRBD1
TGTGCCTGGAGTGTTAGACAGGGATTGGGAGTTTACAATGAGCAGTTCTTC
CAWSVRQGLGVYNEQFF
>once|TRBJ2-2|TRBV7-8|-
TGTGCCAGCTACGGACTGCCCCTCACCGGGGAGCTGTTTTTT
CASYGLPLTGELFF
>-|TRBJ2-3|TRBV27|TRBD2
TGTGCCAGCAGTTTAGGCGGGAGGGCCCCAGATACGCAGTATTTT
CASSLGGRAPDTQYF
>-|TRBJ2-2|TRBV7-9|-
TGTGCCATCGAAATCGGTATCGGGGAGCTGTTTTTT
CAIEIGIGELFF
>-|TRBJ2-7|TRBV28|TRBD1
TGTGCCAGCAGTAATGGACAGGGGGGTTACTACGAGCAGTACTTC
CASSNGQGGYYEQYF